This TCR beta chain emerged from a study of T cells after posttransplantation cyclophosphamide. Measured with immunoSEQ multiplex PCR; TCRdb has only the in-frame clones, and not every one. Counted here are about 6,900 clones, 65% to 80% occurring once; the ten biggest clones make up roughly a quarter. Trimming took 6 bases from V and 5 from J, leaving 10 bases between them. Germline V CDR1 and CDR2: SQVTM, ANQGSEA. The CDR3 is 11 amino acids. The rearrangement joins TRBV29-1 to TRBJ2-5, with a weak D call TRBD2 (5 bases). The sequenced sample was memory CD4+ T cells sorted from blood. The receptor was isolated from a woman in her fifties or sixties in good health and a related stem cell transplant donor. CDR3 sequence (DNA): TGCAGCGTGGAGGTAGGGGAGACCCAGTACTTC. It specifies CSVEVGETQYF.